Only a few counts were recorded for the clone carrying this T cell receptor beta chain. This CDR3 has 13 residues. Germline loops: CDR1 MNHNY, CDR2 SVGAGI (reference sequence). The V end lost 0 bases, the J end lost 5 bases, and 5 bases lay between the germline ends. These data are taken from a study of T cells in Graves' hyperthyroidism and ophthalmopathy. Across 18 months, stable Graves' hyperthyroidism was marked by no progression to ophthalmopathy. The investigators amplified TCR beta CDR3 regions from RNA transcripts. The study used the HTBI primer set for a first-round RT-PCR of the TCR CDR3. MiXCR, applied by TCRdb to the multiplex PCR reads, yields one record per CDR3 protein. This table has under 800,000 distinct CDR3 sequences, approximately 14% appearing once.

The specimen was blood. This rearrangement joins TRBV6-6 to TRBJ2-1; no clear D. The TCR was taken from a woman under 30 with Graves' hyperthyroidism. DNA of the CDR3: TGTGCCAGCAGTTACTCGCTAGACAATGAGCAGTTCTTC. Encoded protein: CASSYSLDNEQFF.